This T cell receptor (beta chain) was sequenced in a study of T cell changes during pregnancy in multiple sclerosis. Sequenced by immunoSEQ multiplex PCR; TCRdb stores in-frame clones only, minus some. Altogether 25,000 to 35,000 clones are present, approximately 94% being singletons, with the ten largest covering around 6%. Trimming left V 3 bases short and J 0 bases short, with 16 bases between. Per the germline V gene, CDR1 is MRHNA and CDR2 is SNTAGT. The CDR3 has 17 amino acids. The receptor was derived from a female donor with multiple sclerosis, enrolled in a pregnancy study. Here the sequenced sample was CD8+ T cells from peripheral blood mononuclear cells, taken before pregnancy. This chain uses TRBV6-4 with TRBJ2-3; a possible D gene is TRBD2 (6 bases). The CDR3 region has the DNA TGTGCCAGCAGTGAAGAGGGGCGGGGATCGAGCACAGATACGCAGTATTTT. The encoded protein is CASSEEGRGSSTDTQYF.